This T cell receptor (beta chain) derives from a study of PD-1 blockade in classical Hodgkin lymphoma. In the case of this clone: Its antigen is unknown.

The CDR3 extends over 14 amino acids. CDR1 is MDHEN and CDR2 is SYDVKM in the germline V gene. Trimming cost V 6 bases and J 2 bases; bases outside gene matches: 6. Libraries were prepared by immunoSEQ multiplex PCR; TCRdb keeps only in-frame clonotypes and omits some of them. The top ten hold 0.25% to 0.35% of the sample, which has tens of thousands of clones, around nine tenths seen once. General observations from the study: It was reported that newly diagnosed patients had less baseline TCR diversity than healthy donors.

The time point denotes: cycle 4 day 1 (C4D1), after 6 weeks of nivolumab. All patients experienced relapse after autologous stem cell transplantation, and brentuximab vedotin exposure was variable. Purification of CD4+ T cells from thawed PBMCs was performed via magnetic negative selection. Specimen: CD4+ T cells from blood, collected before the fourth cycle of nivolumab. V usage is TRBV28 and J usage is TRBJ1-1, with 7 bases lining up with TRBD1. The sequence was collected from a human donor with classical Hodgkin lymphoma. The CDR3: CASSLGTVNTEAFF. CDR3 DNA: TGTGCCAGCAGCCTCGGGACAGTAAACACTGAAGCTTTCTTT.